These T cell receptor beta chains were read from a single sample in a study of blood T cell repertoires in COVID-19. TCRdb's table, derived via immunoSEQ multiplex PCR, lists solely in-frame clones and lacks some. The sample records hundreds of thousands of clones, 88% being singletons. Sequencing was performed on peripheral blood. The receptors derive from a woman between 45 and 60 years old with COVID-19, enrolled during active disease. Each CDR3 is given with its conserved first and last residue. The order of the fields is J gene, clone size, D gene, V gene, CDR3 protein, CDR3 DNA. D genes are given only for firm matches. Expanded clones are given a class, and other clones once, few, many or no size at all.

j_gene: TRBJ1-4
abundance: -
d_gene: -
v_gene: TRBV3-1/TRBV3-2
CDR3aa: CASSRPRGGGNEKLFF
CDR3nt: TGTGCCAGCAGCCGACCTCGCGGGGGTGGAAATGAAAAACTGTTTTTT

j_gene: TRBJ1-6
abundance: -
d_gene: TRBD1
v_gene: TRBV27
CDR3aa: CASSYDDRVGNSPLHF
CDR3nt: TGTGCCAGCAGTTACGACGACAGGGTGGGTAATTCACCCCTCCACTTT

j_gene: TRBJ2-7
abundance: -
d_gene: TRBD2
v_gene: TRBV6-6
CDR3aa: CASSRGTSGGIYEQYF
CDR3nt: TGTGCCAGCAGCCGCGGGACTAGCGGGGGTATCTACGAGCAGTACTTC

j_gene: TRBJ2-3
abundance: -
d_gene: -
v_gene: TRBV2
CDR3aa: CASSKGWRGGDPDTQYF
CDR3nt: TGTGCCAGCAGTAAGGGCTGGCGAGGGGGGGACCCAGATACGCAGTATTTT

j_gene: TRBJ2-1
abundance: -
d_gene: -
v_gene: TRBV7-3
CDR3aa: CASSKGAGYYNEQFF
CDR3nt: TGTGCCAGCAGCAAAGGGGCAGGCTACTACAATGAGCAGTTCTTC

j_gene: TRBJ1-3
abundance: -
d_gene: -
v_gene: TRBV5-4
CDR3aa: CASSPRPTGGNTIYF
CDR3nt: TGTGCCAGCAGCCCCAGACCGACGGGGGGAAACACCATATATTTT

j_gene: TRBJ1-6
abundance: -
d_gene: -
v_gene: TRBV9
CDR3aa: CASSEGLTSYNSPLHF
CDR3nt: TGTGCCAGCAGCGAGGGACTTACCTCCTATAATTCACCCCTCCACTTT

j_gene: TRBJ1-5
abundance: -
d_gene: -
v_gene: TRBV30
CDR3aa: CAWSRFRESNQPQHF
CDR3nt: TGTGCCTGGAGTCGTTTCCGGGAGAGTAATCAGCCCCAGCATTTT

j_gene: TRBJ2-3
abundance: -
d_gene: TRBD2
v_gene: TRBV6-6
CDR3aa: CASSRAGGKWSEDTQYF
CDR3nt: TGTGCCAGCAGTCGGGCGGGGGGAAAGTGGTCAGAAGATACGCAGTATTTT

j_gene: TRBJ2-5
abundance: -
d_gene: -
v_gene: TRBV6-1
CDR3aa: CASSDPAGGGSETQYF
CDR3nt: TGTGCCAGCAGTGACCCGGCAGGCGGCGGGTCAGAGACCCAGTACTTC

j_gene: TRBJ1-6
abundance: few
d_gene: -
v_gene: TRBV6-5
CDR3aa: CASRRTLDNSPLHF
CDR3nt: TGTGCCAGCAGACGGACACTCGATAATTCACCCCTCCACTTT

j_gene: TRBJ1-4
abundance: -
d_gene: TRBD1
v_gene: TRBV5-1
CDR3aa: CASSFQPGQGKEKLFF
CDR3nt: TGCGCCAGCAGCTTCCAACCGGGACAGGGAAAGGAAAAACTGTTTTTT

j_gene: TRBJ1-4
abundance: -
d_gene: -
v_gene: TRBV5-1
CDR3aa: CASSSDEELFF
CDR3nt: TGCGCCAGCAGCTCTGACGAGGAACTGTTTTTT

j_gene: TRBJ1-1
abundance: -
d_gene: -
v_gene: TRBV29-1
CDR3aa: CSVETAQEGEAFF
CDR3nt: TGCAGCGTTGAGACCGCCCAAGAGGGTGAAGCTTTCTTT